This T cell receptor beta chain was sequenced in a study of blood T cell repertoires in COVID-19 (dated by TCRdb to the early 2020s). Notes on the research overall: The collaborator samples originated in the United States, Italy and Spain and spanned the acute and convalescent phases of COVID-19. The prospective study material was composed of cDNA or gDNA derived from T cells, B-cell-depleted T cells, or PBMCs. The dataset comprised deeply sampled blood TCRbeta repertoires from subjects exposed to, actively infected with, or recovered from COVID-19. Samples came from the ongoing ImmuneRACE study (first 160 participants) plus 1,254 subjects from 6 global collaborators. Where available, HLA class I and class II types were taken from metadata supplied by the sample provider and were not determined by assay-based typing. A de-identified subject ID, COVID-19 status, age in years and sex were almost always included in the sample metadata. A freely available public database, intended as a resource for researchers studying the immune response to SARS-CoV-2, is where the repertoires were released.

The junction shows trimming of 5 bases on V and 0 bases on J, and the gene matches do not reach 9 bases of it. CDR1 and CDR2 are read off the germline V gene (reference sequence) as LNHNV and YYDKDF. CDR3 length: 16 amino acids, cysteine to phenylalanine. Here the CDR3 DNA is all that survives: 48 bases in frame from base 1. Overall study outcomes, separate from this receptor: Clinical and demographic metadata were provided uncurated, with the amount varying by source and participant.

This clone was observed once. Which antigen it targets is not known. No qualities accompany the bases; no much larger clone lies one base away. TCRbeta CDR3 regions were amplified from genomic DNA by means of the immunoSEQ Assay, a bias-controlled multiplex PCR. The source study handled its data this way. Nucleated cell counts per sample were estimated from amplification of reference gene primers within the assay. Sequence reads were collapsed and filtered to measure the absolute abundance of every unique TCRbeta CDR3 rearrangement. For each sample, productive Simpson clonality was calculated by taking the square root of Simpson's diversity index across productive rearrangements. The source is immuneACCESS, and TCRdb retained only in-frame sequences with V and J called. Part of the clones is not carried over; for the studies checked, unresolved V genes explain less than half of this, and the remainder is unexplained. D and trimming come from the DNA, and the V and J calls and clone size come from that table. Here the sample has under 200,000 clones; around four fifths occur a single time. The top ten clones comprise 2% to 2.5% of the sample.

Each collaborating institution followed its own protocols to collect whole blood in K2EDTA tubes. For TCRbeta analysis, collaborators shipped samples in one of three forms: frozen whole blood, isolated PBMCs, or DNA extracted from either of those sample types. Source material: peripheral blood. The sequence derives from a woman of 80 years or more with acute or convalescent COVID-19. The sequence links TRBV15 to TRBJ2-7; TRBD2 matches 8 bases in the middle. In nucleotide form, the sequence is TGTGCCACCAGCGGGGAGAGCGGGGGAGTCTCCTACGAGCAGTACTTC. Its translation is CATSGESGGVSYEQYF.